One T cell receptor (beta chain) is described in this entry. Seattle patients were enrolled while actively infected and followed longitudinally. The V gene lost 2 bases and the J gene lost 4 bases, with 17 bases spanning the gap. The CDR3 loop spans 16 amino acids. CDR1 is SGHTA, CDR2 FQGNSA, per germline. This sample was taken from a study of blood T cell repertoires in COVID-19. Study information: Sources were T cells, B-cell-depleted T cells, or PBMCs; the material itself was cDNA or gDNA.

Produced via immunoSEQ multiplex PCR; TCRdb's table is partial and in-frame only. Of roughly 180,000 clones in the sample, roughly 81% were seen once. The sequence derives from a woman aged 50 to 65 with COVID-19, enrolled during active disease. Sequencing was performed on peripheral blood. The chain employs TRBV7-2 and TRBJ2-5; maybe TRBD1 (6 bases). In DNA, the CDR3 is TGTGCCAGCAGCTTAAGTAGGGCAGGGGCGAGAGAGACCCAGTACTTC. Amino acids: CASSLSRAGARETQYF.